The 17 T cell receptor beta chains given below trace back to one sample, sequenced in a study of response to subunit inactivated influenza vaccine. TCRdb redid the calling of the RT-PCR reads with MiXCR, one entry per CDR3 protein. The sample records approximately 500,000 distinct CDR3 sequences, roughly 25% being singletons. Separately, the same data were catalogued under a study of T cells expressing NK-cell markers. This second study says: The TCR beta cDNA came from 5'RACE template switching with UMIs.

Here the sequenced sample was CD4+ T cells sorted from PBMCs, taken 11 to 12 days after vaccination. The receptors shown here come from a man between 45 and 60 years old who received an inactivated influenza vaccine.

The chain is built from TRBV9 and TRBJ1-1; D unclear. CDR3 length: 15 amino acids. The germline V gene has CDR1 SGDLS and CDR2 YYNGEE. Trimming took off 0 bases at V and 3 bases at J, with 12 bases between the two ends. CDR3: CASSVAGVGYTEAFF. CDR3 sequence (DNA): TGTGCCAGCAGCGTAGCTGGGGTCGGGTACACTGAAGCTTTCTTT. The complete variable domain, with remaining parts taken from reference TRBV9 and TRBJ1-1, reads DSGVTQTPKHLITATGQRVTLRCSPRSGDLSVYWYQQSLDQGLQFLIQYYNGEERAKGNILERFSAQQFPDLHSELNLSSLELGDSALYFCASSVAGVGYTEAFFGQGTRLTVV.

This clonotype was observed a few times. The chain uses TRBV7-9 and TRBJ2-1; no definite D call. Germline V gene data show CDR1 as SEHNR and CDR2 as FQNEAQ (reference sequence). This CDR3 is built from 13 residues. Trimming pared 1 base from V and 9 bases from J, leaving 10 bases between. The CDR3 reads CASSLVLESEQFF. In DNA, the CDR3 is TGTGCCAGCAGCTTAGTACTGGAATCTGAGCAGTTCTTC.

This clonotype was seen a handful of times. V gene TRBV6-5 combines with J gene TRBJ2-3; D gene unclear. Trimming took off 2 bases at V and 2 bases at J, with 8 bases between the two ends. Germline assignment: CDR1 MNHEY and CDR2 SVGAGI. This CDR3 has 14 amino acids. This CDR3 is CASSYGGLTDTQYF. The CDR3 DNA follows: TGTGCCAGCAGTTACGGCGGCCTCACAGATACGCAGTATTTT.

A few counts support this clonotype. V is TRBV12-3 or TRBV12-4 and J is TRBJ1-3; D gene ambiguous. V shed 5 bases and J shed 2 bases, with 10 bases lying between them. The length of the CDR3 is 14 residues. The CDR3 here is CASSTDKAGNTIYF. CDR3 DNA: TGTGCCAGCAGTACAGACAAAGCTGGAAACACCATATATTTT.

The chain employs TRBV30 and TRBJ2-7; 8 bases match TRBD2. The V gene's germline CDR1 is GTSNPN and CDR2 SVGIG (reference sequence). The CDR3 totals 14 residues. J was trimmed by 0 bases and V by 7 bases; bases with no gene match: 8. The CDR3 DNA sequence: TGTGCCTTTCAGCGGGGGCCAAGCTCCTACGAGCAGTACTTC. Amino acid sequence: CAFQRGPSSYEQYF.

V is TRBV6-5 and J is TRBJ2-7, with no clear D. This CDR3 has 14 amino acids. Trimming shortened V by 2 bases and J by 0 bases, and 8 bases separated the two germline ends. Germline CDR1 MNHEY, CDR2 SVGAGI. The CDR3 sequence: CASSYEGSSYEQYF. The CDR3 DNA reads TGTGCCAGCAGTTACGAAGGAAGCTCCTACGAGCAGTACTTC.

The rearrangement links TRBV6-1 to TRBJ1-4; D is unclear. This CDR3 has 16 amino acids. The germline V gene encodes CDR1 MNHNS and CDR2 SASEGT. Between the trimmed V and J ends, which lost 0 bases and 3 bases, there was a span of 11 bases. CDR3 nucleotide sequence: TGTGCCAGCAGTGAAGCGGCGGGGATCGCTAATGAAAAACTGTTTTTT. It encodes CASSEAAGIANEKLFF.

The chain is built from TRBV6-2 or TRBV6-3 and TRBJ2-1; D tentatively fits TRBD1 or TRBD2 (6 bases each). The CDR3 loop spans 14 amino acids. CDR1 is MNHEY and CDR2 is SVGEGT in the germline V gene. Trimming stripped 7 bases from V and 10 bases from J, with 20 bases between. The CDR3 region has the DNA TGTGCCAGCATGGTTACGGGGGCGGCTAAGGAGCAGTTCTTC. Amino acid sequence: CASMVTGAAKEQFF.

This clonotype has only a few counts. CDR3 in amino acids: CASSTRVPYEQYF. The CDR3 nucleotides read TGTGCCAGCAGTACCAGGGTTCCCTACGAGCAGTACTTC. The chain uses TRBV6-2 or TRBV6-3 and TRBJ2-7; TRBD1 is a possible D gene (5 bases). The CDR3 consists of 13 residues. Per germline, CDR1 MNHEY and CDR2 SVGEGT. Trimming stripped 5 bases from V and 2 bases from J, with 10 bases between.

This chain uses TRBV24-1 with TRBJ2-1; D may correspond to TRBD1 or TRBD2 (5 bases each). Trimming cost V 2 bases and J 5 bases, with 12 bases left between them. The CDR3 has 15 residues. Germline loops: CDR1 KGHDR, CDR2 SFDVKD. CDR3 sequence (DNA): TGTGCCACCAGTGATTGGGGGAAAGGACACAATGAGCAGTTCTTC. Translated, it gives CATSDWGKGHNEQFF.

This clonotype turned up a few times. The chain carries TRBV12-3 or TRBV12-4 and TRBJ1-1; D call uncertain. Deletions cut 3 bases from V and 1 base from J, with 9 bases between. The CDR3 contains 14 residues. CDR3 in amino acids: CASSFFQQNTEAFF. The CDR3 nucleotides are TGTGCCAGCAGTTTTTTCCAGCAGAACACTGAAGCTTTCTTT.

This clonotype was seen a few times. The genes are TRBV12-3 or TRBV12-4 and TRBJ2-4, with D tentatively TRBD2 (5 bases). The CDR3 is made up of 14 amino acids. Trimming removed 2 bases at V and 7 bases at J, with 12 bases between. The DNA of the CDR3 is TGTGCCAGCAGTTTAAAACTAGTGGGGAACATTCAGTACTTC. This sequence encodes CASSLKLVGNIQYF.

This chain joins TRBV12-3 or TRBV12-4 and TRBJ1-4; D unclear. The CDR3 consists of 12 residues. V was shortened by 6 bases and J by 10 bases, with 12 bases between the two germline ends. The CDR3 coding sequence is TGTGCCAGCAGCGGGATAGTTGGAAAACTGTTTTTT. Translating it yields CASSGIVGKLFF.

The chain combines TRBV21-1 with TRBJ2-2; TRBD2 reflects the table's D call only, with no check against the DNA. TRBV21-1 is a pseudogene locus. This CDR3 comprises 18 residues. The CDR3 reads CASSLAVLAGGGTGELFF. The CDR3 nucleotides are TGTGCCAGCAGCCTAGCTGTTCTAGCGGGAGGAGGAACCGGGGAGCTGTTTTTT.

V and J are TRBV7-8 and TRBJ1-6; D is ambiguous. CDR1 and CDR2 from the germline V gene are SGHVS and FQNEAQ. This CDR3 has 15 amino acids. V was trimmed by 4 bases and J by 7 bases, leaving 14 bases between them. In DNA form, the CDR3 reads TGTGCCAGCAGCTCTCCCGGCTTTGACAATTCACCCCTCCACTTT. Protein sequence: CASSSPGFDNSPLHF.

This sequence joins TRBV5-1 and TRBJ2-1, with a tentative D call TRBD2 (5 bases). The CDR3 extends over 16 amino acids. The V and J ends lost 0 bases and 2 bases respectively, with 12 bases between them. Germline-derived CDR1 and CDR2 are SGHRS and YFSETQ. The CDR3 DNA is TGCGCCAGCAGCTTGGTGTTTCGGGGTGCCTACAATGAGCAGTTCTTC. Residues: CASSLVFRGAYNEQFF.

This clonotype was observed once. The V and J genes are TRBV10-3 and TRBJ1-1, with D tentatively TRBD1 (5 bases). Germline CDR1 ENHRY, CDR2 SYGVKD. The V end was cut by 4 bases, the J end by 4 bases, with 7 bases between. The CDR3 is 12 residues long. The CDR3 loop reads CAISVQGTEAFF. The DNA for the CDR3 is TGTGCCATCAGTGTCCAGGGCACTGAAGCTTTCTTT.